The 5 T cell receptor beta chains listed next were all sequenced from one sample in a study of T-cell memory formation after mild COVID-19. MiXCR, run by TCRdb on the 5' RACE reads, gives a single entry per CDR3 protein. Among about 290,000 distinct CDR3 sequences listed, roughly 15% were seen once. The sequenced material came from PBMCs or a T cell subset sorted from them (not recorded which). The source is a man aged 18-30 years who had mild COVID-19 (a few samples of this study predate the infection). Cell type and time point are not known.

This clonotype was counted at least ten times. This CDR3 is CASSSEASYEQYV. In DNA, the CDR3 is TGTGCCAGCAGCTCTGAGGCTAGCTACGAGCAGTACGTC. The V call is TRBV5-4, the J call TRBJ2-7; no definite D call. The V gene lost 3 bases and the J gene lost 3 bases, with 10 bases spanning the gap. Germline-derived CDR1 and CDR2 are SGHNT and YYREEE (reference sequence). The CDR3 has 13 amino acids.

This clonotype was recorded a few times. This chain connects TRBV4-1 to TRBJ1-3, with a possible D match to TRBD1 (6 bases). V shed 3 bases and J shed 9 bases, with 27 bases lying between them. This CDR3 region has 18 residues. Germline CDR1 MGHRA, CDR2 YSYEKL. The CDR3 loop reads CASSQRIFGTPWPSTIYF. CDR3 coding DNA: TGCGCCAGCAGCCAGAGAATCTTCGGGACACCCTGGCCGAGCACCATATATTTT.

There are a few counts of this clonotype. In DNA form, the CDR3 reads TGTGCCAGCAGTCCGGACAGGGCCTATGGCTACACCTTC. This translates into CASSPDRAYGYTF. The V and J genes are TRBV12-3 or TRBV12-4 and TRBJ1-2, with 8 bases matching TRBD1. After removal of 5 bases from V and 4 bases from J, the junction contained 3 bases not matched to a gene. This CDR3 comprises 13 residues.

The rearrangement joins TRBV7-2 to TRBJ2-1; 7 bases match TRBD1. CDR1 and CDR2 from the germline V gene are SGHTA and FQGNSA. V shed 1 base, J shed 10 bases, and the junction held 10 bases outside the gene matches. The CDR3 consists of 15 residues. DNA of the CDR3: TGTGCCAGCAGCTTAGTGGGGACAGAGGGGTACGAGCAGTTCTTC. This encodes CASSLVGTEGYEQFF.

The chain links TRBV20-1 to TRBJ2-7; D gene ambiguous. The length of the CDR3 is 14 residues. Trimming cost V 1 base and J 1 base, with 11 bases left between them. Germline V lookup: CDR1 DFQATT, CDR2 SNEGSKA (reference sequence). The CDR3 here is CSARGGKASYEQYV. For the CDR3, the DNA is TGCAGTGCTAGAGGTGGAAAGGCGTCCTACGAGCAGTACGTC.